This T cell receptor beta chain was documented in a study of T cell responses to AZD1222 COVID-19 vaccine. Regarding the study as a whole: Mapped onto spike, vaccine-associated CD4 TCRs spanned it and were dominant at 160-218 and 743-854. Scientists sampled the repertoires only once the peak T cell response had passed.

TCRdb's copy holds only in-frame clones and misses some; the assay was immunoSEQ multiplex PCR. Counted here are some 99,000 clones, approximately 84% occurring once; the ten biggest clones make up around 14%. Germline CDR1 is GTSNPN and CDR2 is SVGIG (reference sequence). There are 17 residues in the CDR3. The J segment lost 0 bases and the V segment lost 3 bases, leaving 8 bases of the junction unmatched. Details on this clone: Its target is not known.

The sample was peripheral blood, taken 28 days after the second AZD1222 dose. The gene calls are TRBV30 and TRBJ1-6; 7 bases align to TRBD1. The receptor's source is an adult who received the AZD1222 COVID-19 vaccine. The CDR3 reads CAWREGQSSSYNSPLHF. For the CDR3, the DNA is TGTGCCTGGAGAGAGGGACAGTCAAGCTCCTATAATTCACCCCTCCACTTT.